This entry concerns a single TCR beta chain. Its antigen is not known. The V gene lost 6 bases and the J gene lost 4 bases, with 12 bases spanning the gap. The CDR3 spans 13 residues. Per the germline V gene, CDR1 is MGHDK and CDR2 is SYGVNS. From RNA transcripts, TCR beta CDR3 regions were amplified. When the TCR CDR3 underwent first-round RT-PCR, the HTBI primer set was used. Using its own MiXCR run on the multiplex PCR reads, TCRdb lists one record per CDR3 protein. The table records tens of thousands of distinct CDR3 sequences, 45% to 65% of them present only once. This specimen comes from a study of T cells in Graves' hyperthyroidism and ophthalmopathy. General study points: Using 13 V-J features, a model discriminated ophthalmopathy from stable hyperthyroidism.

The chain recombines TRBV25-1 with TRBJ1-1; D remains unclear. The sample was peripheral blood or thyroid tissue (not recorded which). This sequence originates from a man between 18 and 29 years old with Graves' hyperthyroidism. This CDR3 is CASRTEMSTEAFF. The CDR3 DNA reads TGTGCCAGCAGGACGGAGATGAGCACTGAAGCTTTCTTT.